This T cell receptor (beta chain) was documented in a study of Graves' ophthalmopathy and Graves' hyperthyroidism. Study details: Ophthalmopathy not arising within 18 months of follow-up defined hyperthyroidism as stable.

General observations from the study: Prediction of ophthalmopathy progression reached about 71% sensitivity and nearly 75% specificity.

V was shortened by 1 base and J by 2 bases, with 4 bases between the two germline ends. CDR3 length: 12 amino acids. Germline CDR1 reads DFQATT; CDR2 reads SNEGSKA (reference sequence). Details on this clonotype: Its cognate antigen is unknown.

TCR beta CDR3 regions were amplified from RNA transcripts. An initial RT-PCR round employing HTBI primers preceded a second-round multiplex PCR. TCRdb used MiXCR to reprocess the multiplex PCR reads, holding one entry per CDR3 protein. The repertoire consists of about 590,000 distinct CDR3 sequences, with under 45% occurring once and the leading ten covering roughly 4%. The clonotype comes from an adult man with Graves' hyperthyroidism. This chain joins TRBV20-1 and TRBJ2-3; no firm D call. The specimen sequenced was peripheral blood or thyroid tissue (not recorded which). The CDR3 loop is CSARAPTDTQYF. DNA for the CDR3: TGCAGTGCTAGAGCCCCCACAGATACGCAGTATTTT.